These 5 T cell receptor beta chains were all obtained from the same sample, sequenced in a study of human T cells and chemical hapten exposure (dated by TCRdb to the early 2020s). The time point label corresponds to: patch test 1, 2 weeks after DPC sensitization. The sample's treatment or condition label, decoded: therapeutic diphenylcyclopropenone sensitization with weekly scalp DPC. Total RNA was extracted from unfractionated whole blood that had been collected in Tempus Blood RNA tubes. Libraries were prepared through RACE. Sequencing was carried out with a NextSeq 500. TCRdb reprocessing: public reads trimmed at Q25 with fastp, clones called with MiXCR, in-frame beta chains kept. CDR3 protein duplicates are merged, each entry listing the most common genes and DNA. The sample records under 40,000 distinct CDR3 sequences, around 6.8% of which are singletons. Around 8.4% of the sample is held by the ten biggest clonotypes.

Specimen: whole blood, collected in connection with sensitization to the hapten diphenylcyclopropenone (DPC). All receptors come from a woman aged 25 to 39 with alopecia areata. Some clones in this sample may be carry-over from other donors' samples.

This clonotype showed up just a few times. The V call is TRBV27, the J call TRBJ1-4; 7 bases fit TRBD1. This CDR3 spans 18 amino acids. V gave up 5 bases and J gave up 5 bases; unmatched junction bases: 17. Germline-derived CDR1 and CDR2 are MNHEY and SMNVEV (reference sequence). The CDR3 spells CASSTPIIRDSKNEKLFF. CDR3 DNA sequence: TGTGCCAGCAGTACCCCGATAATCCGGGACAGTAAGAATGAAAAACTGTTTTTT. Full variable domain (missing parts from reference TRBV27 and TRBJ1-4): EAQVTQNPRYLITVTGKKLTVTCSQNMNHEYMSWYRQDPGLGLRQIYYSMNVEVTDKGDVPEGYKVSRKEKRNFPLILESPSPNQTSLYFCASSTPIIRDSKNEKLFFGSGTQLSVL.

This clonotype was seen many times. This chain connects TRBV20-1 to TRBJ1-1; tentative D call: TRBD1 (6 bases). The CDR3 covers 13 residues. The germline V gene has CDR1 DFQATT and CDR2 SNEGSKA (reference sequence). The V gene lost 0 bases and the J gene lost 5 bases, with 10 bases spanning the gap. This CDR3 is CSARDLQGTEAFF. As DNA, the CDR3 is TGCAGTGCTAGAGATCTCCAGGGGACTGAAGCTTTCTTT.

This clonotype showed up many times. The chain couples TRBV19 to TRBJ2-1; 13 bases map to TRBD2. CDR3 length: 15 amino acids. With 3 bases clipped from V and 7 bases from J, the junction kept 3 bases outside the gene matches. Germline loops: CDR1 LNHDA, CDR2 SQIVND (reference sequence). The CDR3 coding sequence is TGTGCCAGTAGTATGGGACTAGCGGGGAAAAATGAGCAGTTCTTC. Translation: CASSMGLAGKNEQFF.

At least ten counts were recorded for this clonotype. The gene calls are TRBV5-1 and TRBJ2-7; 14 bases map to TRBD2. The CDR3 covers 18 residues. Per germline, CDR1 SGHRS and CDR2 YFSETQ. V gave up 0 bases and J gave up 1 base; unmatched junction bases: 6. The CDR3 protein is CASSLAGTSGGSSYEQYF. In nucleotides, the CDR3 is TGCGCCAGCAGCTTGGCCGGGACTAGCGGGGGCAGTTCCTACGAGCAGTACTTC.

This clonotype was detected a few times. The chain recombines TRBV7-9 with TRBJ2-1, with 7 bases identical to TRBD2. The CDR3 loop spans 13 amino acids. Trimming at V came to 4 bases and at J to 7 bases, leaving 4 bases not matched to a gene. CDR1 and CDR2 (germline): SEHNR, FQNEAQ (reference sequence). This chain's CDR3 is CASSWGGTNEQFF. In nucleotides, the CDR3 is TGTGCCAGCAGCTGGGGGGGGACGAATGAGCAGTTCTTC.